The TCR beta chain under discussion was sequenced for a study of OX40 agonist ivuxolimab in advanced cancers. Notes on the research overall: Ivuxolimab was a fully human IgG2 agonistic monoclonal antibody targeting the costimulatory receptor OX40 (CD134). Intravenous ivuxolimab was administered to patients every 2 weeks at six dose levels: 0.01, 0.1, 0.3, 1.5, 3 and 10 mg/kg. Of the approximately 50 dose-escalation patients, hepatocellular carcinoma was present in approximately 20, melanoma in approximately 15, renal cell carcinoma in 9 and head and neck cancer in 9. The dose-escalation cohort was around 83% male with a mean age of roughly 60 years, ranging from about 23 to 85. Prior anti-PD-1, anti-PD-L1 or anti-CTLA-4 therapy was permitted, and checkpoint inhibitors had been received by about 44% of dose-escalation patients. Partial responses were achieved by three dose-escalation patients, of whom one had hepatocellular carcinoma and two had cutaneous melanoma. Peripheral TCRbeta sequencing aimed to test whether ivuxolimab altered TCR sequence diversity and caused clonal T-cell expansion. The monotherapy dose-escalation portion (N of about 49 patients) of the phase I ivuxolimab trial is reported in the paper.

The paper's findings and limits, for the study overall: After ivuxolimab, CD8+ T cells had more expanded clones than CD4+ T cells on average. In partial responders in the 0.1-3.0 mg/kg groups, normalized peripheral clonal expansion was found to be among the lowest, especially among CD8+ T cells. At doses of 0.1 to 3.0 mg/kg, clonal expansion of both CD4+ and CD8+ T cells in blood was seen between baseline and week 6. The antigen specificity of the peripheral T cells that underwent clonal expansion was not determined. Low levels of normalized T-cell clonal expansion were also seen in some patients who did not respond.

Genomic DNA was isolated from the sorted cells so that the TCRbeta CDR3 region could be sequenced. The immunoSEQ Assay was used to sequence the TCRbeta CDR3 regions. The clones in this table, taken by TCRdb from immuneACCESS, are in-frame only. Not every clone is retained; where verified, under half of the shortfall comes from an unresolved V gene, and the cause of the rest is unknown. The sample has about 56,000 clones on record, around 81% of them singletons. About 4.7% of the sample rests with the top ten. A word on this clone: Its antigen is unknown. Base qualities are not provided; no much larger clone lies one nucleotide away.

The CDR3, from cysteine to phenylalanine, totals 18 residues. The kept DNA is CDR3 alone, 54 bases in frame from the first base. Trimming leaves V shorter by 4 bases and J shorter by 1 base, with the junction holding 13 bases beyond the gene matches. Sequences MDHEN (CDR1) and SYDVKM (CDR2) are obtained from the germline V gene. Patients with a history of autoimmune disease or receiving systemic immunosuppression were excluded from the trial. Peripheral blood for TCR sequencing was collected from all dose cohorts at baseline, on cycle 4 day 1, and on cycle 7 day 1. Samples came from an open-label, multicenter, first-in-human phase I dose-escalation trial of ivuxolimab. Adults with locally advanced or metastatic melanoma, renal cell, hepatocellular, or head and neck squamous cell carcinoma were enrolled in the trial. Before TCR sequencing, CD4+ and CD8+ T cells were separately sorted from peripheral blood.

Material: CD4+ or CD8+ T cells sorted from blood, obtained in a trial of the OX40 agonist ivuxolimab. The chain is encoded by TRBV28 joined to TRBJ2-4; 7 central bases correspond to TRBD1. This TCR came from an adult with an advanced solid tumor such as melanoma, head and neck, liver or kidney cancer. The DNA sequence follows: TGTGCCAGCAGTTGGCCAGGGGGACCAATATTTGCCAAAAACATTCAGTACTTC. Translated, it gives CASSWPGGPIFAKNIQYF.